This TCR delta chain was found in a study of γδ T cells in repeated Plasmodium falciparum infection (dated by TCRdb to about 2021). Context from the whole study: Malian children exposed to intense seasonal malaria transmission were enrolled in the natural-infection arm and compared with Australian children matched for age and gender. Four to six malaria-naive U.S. adults underwent four controlled human malaria infections by bites from P. falciparum NF54-infected Anopheles stephensi mosquitoes over around 590 days. Malian gammadelta TCR repertoires were analysed cross-sectionally during no-transmission periods and longitudinally across acute febrile malaria episodes. The study examined how repeated Plasmodium falciparum infection shapes the human gammadelta T cell repertoire, using natural infection in Mali and controlled human malaria infection. Controlled-infection subjects were sampled at baseline, immediately before selected infections, and 21 days after each infection.

To prepare the library, multiplex PCR was applied. Instrument used: Illumina MiSeq. Each sorted gammadelta T cell sample was sequenced for both the TCR gamma (TRG) and TCR delta (TRD) chains. The original pipeline was this. Repertoire analyses included clonotype tree plots, accumulated frequency of the top 20 clonotypes, diversity index (DI) and D75 metrics. TCRdb processed the public reads again with the CATT caller, after which rows with matching DNA were combined. These V and J calls derive from TCRdb rather than the authors' analysis. The sample includes approximately 53,000 delta-chain clones, with about 1.5% observed a single time. 15% of the sample is taken by the ten largest. For bulk TCR repertoire analysis, Vgamma9/Vdelta2+ and Vdelta2-negative gammadelta T cell populations were isolated by flow sorting from peripheral blood mononuclear cells. CDR3 length: 17 amino acids, cysteine to phenylalanine. Left in the record is the CDR3 DNA by itself, 51 bases read in frame from the first base. Per the germline V gene, GEAIGNYY is the CDR1 and EKD is the CDR2.

Many counts were recorded for this clone. This clone's antigen is unknown. TCRdb's entry gives the protein of a much larger clone, which mismatches this DNA's translation at residue 15, likely from a read error; the protein reported here is translated from the DNA. Other nucleotide sequences from this sample produce the same CDR3. What the authors observed across the whole study: Analysis of inter-individual variability in gammadelta T cell responses was limited by the small size of the controlled-infection cohort. Repeated controlled infections appeared to drive waves of new clonotype selection in Vdelta2-negative, largely Vdelta1+, gammadelta TCR repertoires. Compared with the repertoires of Australian children, the Vdelta2-negative gammadelta TCR repertoires of Malian children appeared more clonally expanded, less diverse and less shared. Vgamma9/Vdelta2+ TCR repertoires kept a highly stable polyclonal repertoire across time and infection, and many TCRgamma sequences overlapped between individuals. Generalizability was limited because the Malian cohort came from a small rural village made up predominantly of one ethnic group.

The chain links TRDV2 with TRDJ1, with the D segment identity uncertain. The clonotype comes from a pool of human donors (malaria-infected and uninfected, not separated). Material for sequencing was gamma-delta T cells from blood. The CDR3 corresponds to CACDTVGQPDHTDKPIF. The nucleotide sequence reads TGTGCCTGTGACACCGTGGGACAGCCAGACCACACCGATAAACCCATCTTT.